Included here is one T cell receptor beta chain sequence, with context. No antigen is known for it. This record belongs to a study of T cells in narcolepsy. General observations from the study: Autoreactive HCRT-specific and TRIB2-specific clonotypes were marked in same-patient CSF-versus-blood CD4+ comparisons.

Profiling relied on immunoSEQ multiplex PCR, and the TCRdb table lists in-frame clones only, not all of them. The sample consists of around 35,000 clones, roughly nine tenths of them appearing once. This CDR3 has 14 residues. The ends were cut back, 0 bases at V and 0 bases at J, with 6 bases in the middle. Germline V CDR1 and CDR2: SGDLS, YYNGEE. The chain links TRBV9 to TRBJ1-2, with D unclear. This TCR was recovered from a human donor with narcolepsy. Sequenced material: CD45RA- memory CD4+ T cells from PBMCs. CDR3 region: CASSVDLTNYGYTF. CDR3 DNA: TGTGCCAGCAGCGTAGATTTAACTAACTATGGCTACACCTTC.